What follows is one T cell receptor beta chain and its context. Its antigen is currently unknown. TCRB was sequenced at Survey level resolution. Produced via immunoSEQ multiplex PCR; TCRdb's table is partial and in-frame only. The sample has 11,000 to 15,000 clones; about 83% are singletons. Noted time point: 2014-2015 season, pre-vaccination. Germline-derived CDR1 and CDR2 are MNHNY and SVGAGI (reference sequence). The CDR3 runs to 14 residues. The V end lost 2 bases, the J end lost 4 bases, and 8 bases lay between the germline ends. These data are taken from a study of follicular helper T cells after annual influenza vaccination. Study summary: After each seasonal flu vaccination, blood came on days 0, 7 and 28. Across the 2013-2014, 2014-2015 and 2015-2016 vaccination seasons, some subjects were resampled.

General study results and limits: ICOS+CD38+ cTfh clonality change tracked circulating plasmablast frequency change.

This clonotype was sampled from an adult who received the influenza vaccine. The chain has TRBV6-6 and TRBJ1-4; D gene ambiguous. The specimen comprised CXCR5- memory CD4+ T cells sorted from blood, sampled on the day of influenza vaccination. CDR3 DNA sequence: TGTGCCAGCAGTTACACTGGGAATAATGAAAAACTGTTTTTT. Translated, it gives CASSYTGNNEKLFF.